This is a list of T cell receptor beta chains from one sample in a study of CXCR3-negative and CXCR3-positive naive CD8 T cells. For each CDR3 protein, TCRdb gives one entry from its re-call of the 5' RACE reads, without DNA. This table holds 45,000 to 60,000 distinct CDR3 sequences. Sequencing was done on a sample of memory CD8+ T cells from blood. These receptors all stem from a human donor in good health. Some clones in this sample may be carry-over from other donors' samples. The CDR3 runs from the conserved cysteine through the conserved F or W. Clone size is stated in some rows and not others, as once, few, many or a class when expanded.

TRBV4-1	NA	TRBJ2-5	CASSRLGQAAGETQYF
TRBV18	NA	TRBJ2-3	CASSREGQSTDTQYF
TRBV28	NA	TRBJ2-5	CASSSSTGGRETQYF
TRBV27	NA	TRBJ1-5	CASSFAGSNNQPQHF
TRBV10-3	NA	TRBJ2-2	CAISESAVNYANTGELFF
TRBV29-1	NA	TRBJ2-1	CSVLGTGGLEQFF
TRBV27	NA	TRBJ2-1	CASQFIVQANNEQFF
TRBV20-1	NA	TRBJ2-3	CSAPLLTDTQYF
TRBV3-1	NA	TRBJ2-7	CASTGTGDSYEQYF
TRBV19	NA	TRBJ2-3	CATADQTDTQYF
TRBV7-9	NA	TRBJ1-3	CASSQALHRNTIYF
TRBV19	NA	TRBJ1-2	CASSIDLGGLISAAYGYTF
TRBV7-9	NA	TRBJ1-2	CASSFGTANNYGYTF
TRBV10-3	NA	TRBJ2-3	CAISEGLAGGPGRDTQYF
TRBV29-1	NA	TRBJ2-6	CSVGTPSGANVLTF
TRBV12-3/TRBV12-4	NA	TRBJ2-2	CASMDRESGELFF
TRBV19	NA	TRBJ2-1	CASSILGGEQFF
TRBV4-2	NA	TRBJ2-1	CASSQERESYNEQFF
TRBV19	NA	TRBJ2-7	CASAAGGGLEQYF
TRBV10-3	NA	TRBJ1-1	CAISEIQGPNTEAFF
TRBV6-2/TRBV6-3	NA	TRBJ2-1	CASSATGTSGLNEQFF
TRBV5-1	NA	TRBJ2-7	CASSLSDVYYEQYF
TRBV20-1	NA	TRBJ2-2	CSARVTGDTGELFF
TRBV6-2/TRBV6-3	NA	TRBJ2-7	CASSYLPGTAYSYEQYF
TRBV14	NA	TRBJ2-1	CASSLRLAGGSYNEQFF
TRBV4-3	NA	TRBJ2-3	CASSQDKNRADTQYF
TRBV25-1	NA	TRBJ2-7	CASSAGAGCEQYF
TRBV11-3	NA	TRBJ1-1	CASSLDQGLELNTEAFF
TRBV14	NA	TRBJ2-1	CASSRLAEHNEQFF
TRBV12-3/TRBV12-4	NA	TRBJ2-1	CASSFPAVALKQFF
TRBV7-9	NA	TRBJ2-6	CVEGADSGANVLTF
TRBV6-1	NA	TRBJ1-2	CASRDRDSDGYTF
TRBV20-1	medium-sized	TRBJ2-1	CSAIPEGGYSYNEQFF
TRBV18	NA	TRBJ2-7	CASSPPQRSYEQYF
TRBV29-1	NA	TRBJ2-2	CSVESAGWGTGELFF
TRBV7-8	NA	TRBJ2-3	CASSLLGSTDTQYF
TRBV4-1	NA	TRBJ1-2	CASSQLTGYNGYTF
TRBV7-7	NA	TRBJ1-4	CASSPGRGAGSPKNEKLFF
TRBV12-3/TRBV12-4	NA	TRBJ2-1	CASRLGKRDTNNEQFF
TRBV6-5	NA	TRBJ2-7	CASTKQLPPYEQYF
TRBV4-1	NA	TRBJ2-7	CASSQEPGLQAYEQYF
TRBV30	NA	TRBJ2-7	CAWSTGTGTKDEQYF
TRBV6-4	NA	TRBJ1-2	CASSDSMGVDGYTF
TRBV9	NA	TRBJ2-3	CASTGGGGARDTQYF
TRBV20-1	NA	TRBJ2-1	CSAIQGNEQFF
TRBV6-5	NA	TRBJ2-7	CASSYFLGYEQYF
TRBV19	NA	TRBJ1-5	CASSTPTGTFNQPQHF
TRBV29-1	NA	TRBJ1-2	CSVEDRGGYTF